The source of this TCR beta chain is a study of T cells in localized non-small cell lung cancer. This clone turned up a few times. Germline loops: CDR1 MNHGY, CDR2 SAAAGT. Trimming left V 2 bases short and J 5 bases short, with 13 bases between. The CDR3 is 15 residues long. Method: immunoSEQ multiplex PCR; TCRdb's copy keeps in-frame clones and lacks some. The sample yields 2,500 or so clones, 30% to 40% seen once. The rearrangement uses TRBV6-8 and TRBJ2-1, with no clear D. This receptor was taken from a male donor older than 55 with stage II squamous cell lung carcinoma. The starting material was lymph node tissue, obtained before any cancer treatment. The CDR3 reads CASSYGVEINNEQFF. CDR3 nucleotide sequence: TGTGCCAGCAGTTACGGCGTAGAGATAAACAATGAGCAGTTCTTC.